A single sample is the source of the 2 T cell receptor beta chains below, sequenced in a study of blood T cell repertoires in COVID-19. Method: immunoSEQ multiplex PCR; TCRdb's copy keeps in-frame clones and lacks some. This sample has hundreds of thousands of clones; approximately 87% occur once, and the top ten carry around 7.8%. Sequenced: peripheral blood. These receptors came from a human donor in a cohort sampled during active COVID-19.

The chain's CDR3 is CASSLGGTGRRELFF. The CDR3, as DNA: TGTGCCAGCAGCTTAGGAGGGACAGGGAGGCGGGAGCTGTTTTTT. The V call is TRBV7-2, the J call TRBJ2-2, with 9 bases that match TRBD1. The germline V gene encodes CDR1 SGHTA and CDR2 FQGNSA. The CDR3 consists of 15 residues. V shed 1 base, J shed 9 bases, and the junction held 6 bases outside the gene matches.

This chain uses TRBV6-1 with TRBJ1-2, with TRBD1 matching over 9 bases. The CDR3 has 17 amino acids. The V gene end was trimmed by 3 bases and the J gene end by 5 bases; junction bases not matched to a gene: 13. Per germline, CDR1 MNHNS and CDR2 SASEGT. For the CDR3, the DNA is TGTGCCAGCAGTGATGGAGGACAGGGGTGGGTTTCGTATGGCTACACCTTC. Its translation is CASSDGGQGWVSYGYTF.